Listed below are T cell receptor beta chains from one sample, sequenced in a study of human T cells and chemical hapten exposure. From the RACE reads, TCRdb called clonotypes with MiXCR, one entry per CDR3 protein. The data contain roughly 80,000 distinct CDR3 sequences, about 10% of them singletons. Material: whole blood, obtained in connection with sensitization to the hapten diphenylcyclopropenone (DPC). These receptors all stem from a woman between 50 and 59 years old with alopecia areata. Some clones in this sample may be carry-over from other donors' samples. Both conserved end residues are part of each CDR3.

TRBJ1-1 TRBV18 CATQTMNTEAFF
TRBJ2-2 TRBV11-2 CASSLRSGGANTGELFF
TRBJ1-1 TRBV29-1 CSVERAGVRQDTEAFF
TRBJ1-5 TRBV7-8 CASSPDSTSNQPQHF
TRBJ2-1 TRBV20-1 CSAVGGNEQFF
TRBJ2-7 TRBV6-2/TRBV6-3 CASRLGSLSYEQYF
TRBJ1-5 TRBV12-3/TRBV12-4 CASSRDSGQYQPQHF
TRBJ2-5 TRBV24-1 CATSDPRQPQETQYF
TRBJ2-2 TRBV5-1 CASSSGDIGAGELFF
TRBJ2-4 TRBV20-1 CSAIRGGLLAKNIQYF
TRBJ2-7 TRBV5-5 CASSPSGLYEQYF
TRBJ1-2 TRBV18 CASSPLDRDYGYTF
TRBJ2-5 TRBV7-8 CASSLGGRHTETQYF
TRBJ2-3 TRBV6-4 CASSESRSLRRAFGDTQYF
TRBJ1-6 TRBV10-3 CAIRARGNSPLHF
TRBJ2-3 TRBV12-3/TRBV12-4 CASSFFGGRKADTQYF
TRBJ2-7 TRBV9 CASSASGLADYEQYF